A selection of T cell receptor beta chains follows, all from one sample in a study of T cells in Graves' hyperthyroidism and ophthalmopathy. TCRdb processed the multiplex PCR reads anew with MiXCR; each CDR3 protein has one entry. The sample has about 270,000 distinct CDR3 sequences, less than 30% seen once. Sequenced sample: blood. All receptors derive from a man aged 40-50 years with Graves' hyperthyroidism that later progressed to Graves' ophthalmopathy. Each CDR3 is given with its conserved first and last residue. D genes are given only for firm matches. Part of the rows lack a size; the others show once, few, many or a class for expanded clones.

clone_size j_call d_call v_call cdr3_aa cdr3_nt
once TRBJ2-7 TRBD1 TRBV6-2/TRBV6-3 CASRSRDRGSYEQYF TGTGCCAGCAGGTCCCGGGACAGGGGATCCTACGAGCAGTACTTC
many TRBJ2-2 TRBD2 TRBV3-1 CASSQVAVQRGTGELFF TGTGCCAGCAGCCAAGTAGCGGTCCAGCGGGGCACCGGGGAGCTGTTTTTT
many TRBJ2-7 TRBD1 TRBV11-2 CASSLVGGTGVPYEQYF TGTGCCAGCAGCTTAGTAGGCGGGACAGGGGTTCCCTACGAGCAGTACTTC
- TRBJ2-7 TRBD1 TRBV6-2/TRBV6-3 CASSYRTGLDYEQYF TGTGCCAGCAGTTACCGGACAGGGCTCGACTACGAGCAGTACTTC
many TRBJ2-5 TRBD2 TRBV18 CASSPGLAGVGGTQYF TGTGCCAGCTCGCCGGGACTAGCGGGAGTTGGTGGGACCCAGTACTTC
many TRBJ2-4 TRBD1 TRBV5-1 CASSAGQGGGIQYF TGCGCCAGCAGCGCGGGACAGGGCGGCGGCATTCAGTACTTC
many TRBJ1-1 TRBD1 TRBV19 CASTEQGYTEAFF TGTGCCAGTACGGAACAGGGGTACACTGAAGCTTTCTTT
many TRBJ2-4 TRBD2 TRBV5-1 CASSFTSGSINIQYF TGCGCCAGCAGCTTCACTAGCGGGAGTATAAACATTCAGTACTTC
once TRBJ2-5 - TRBV7-2 CASSQQQGRETQYF TGTGCCAGCAGCCAACAACAGGGTAGAGAGACCCAGTACTTC
many TRBJ1-2 - TRBV24-1 CATSKTADYGYTF TGTGCCACCAGTAAGACAGCAGACTATGGCTACACCTTC
- TRBJ1-2 - TRBV6-1 CASSLIQGGGYTF TGTGCCAGCAGCTTGATTCAGGGAGGAGGCTACACCTTC
many TRBJ2-2 - TRBV19 CASKEQGLPGELFF TGTGCCAGCAAAGAACAGGGTCTCCCCGGGGAGCTGTTTTTT
many TRBJ2-7 TRBD2 TRBV28 CATELAGALDEQYF TGTGCCACCGAACTAGCGGGAGCCCTCGACGAGCAGTACTTC
- TRBJ2-5 - TRBV6-2/TRBV6-3 CASSYWADQETQYF TGTGCCAGCAGTTACTGGGCGGACCAAGAGACCCAGTACTTC
many TRBJ1-2 TRBD1 TRBV6-5 CASRGTDSNYGYTF TGTGCCAGCCGAGGGACAGACAGCAACTATGGCTACACCTTC
- TRBJ2-7 - TRBV7-4 CASSLAADSAYEQYF TGTGCCAGCAGCTTAGCTGCCGATTCCGCCTACGAGCAGTACTTC
many TRBJ2-7 - TRBV5-1 CASSLVGRSNEQYF TGCGCCAGCAGCTTGGTAGGACGAAGCAACGAGCAGTACTTC
many TRBJ2-5 TRBD2 TRBV3-1 CASSQFRDYGETQYF TGTGCCAGCAGCCAATTCCGGGACTACGGAGAGACCCAGTACTTC
many TRBJ2-7 TRBD1 TRBV20-1 CSASPTTGAPTYEQYF TGCAGTGCTAGCCCTACTACAGGGGCACCCACCTACGAGCAGTACTTC
few TRBJ2-7 - TRBV6-5 CASSYGRDLEQYF TGTGCCAGCAGTTACGGCCGGGACCTCGAGCAGTACTTC
few TRBJ1-6 - TRBV6-4 CASSASTRAYNSPLHF TGTGCCAGCAGTGCCTCGACCCGGGCCTATAATTCACCCCTCCACTTT
many TRBJ2-6 - TRBV2 CASRRDSGANVLTF TGTGCCAGCAGGAGAGACTCTGGGGCCAACGTCCTGACTTTC
many TRBJ1-2 - TRBV19 CASSSRTDSYGYTF TGTGCCAGTAGTTCCCGGACTGATAGCTATGGCTACACCTTC
- TRBJ2-7 TRBD1 TRBV28 CAIVPRGRDEQYF TGTGCCATCGTCCCCAGGGGGCGGGACGAGCAGTACTTC
many TRBJ1-5 - TRBV4-1 CASSQGQRNQPQHF TGCGCCAGCAGCCAAGGACAGAGGAATCAGCCCCAGCATTTT
many TRBJ1-2 - TRBV24-1 CATGDIYGYTF TGTGCCACCGGGGACATCTACGGCTACACCTTC
few TRBJ2-2 - TRBV6-2/TRBV6-3 CASSYSSQGVGELFF TGTGCCAGCAGTTACTCGAGTCAAGGTGTAGGGGAGCTGTTTTTT
few TRBJ2-5 TRBD2 TRBV20-1 CSARAASGRAGVETQYF TGCAGTGCTAGAGCGGCTAGCGGGAGGGCCGGGGTAGAGACCCAGTACTTC
- TRBJ2-7 TRBD2 TRBV25-1 CASSETSGAYEQYF TGTGCCAGCAGTGAAACTAGCGGGGCCTACGAGCAGTACTTC
many TRBJ1-1 - TRBV7-9 CASSLETSREAFF TGTGCCAGCAGCTTAGAAACATCTAGGGAAGCTTTCTTT
many TRBJ2-7 - TRBV6-2/TRBV6-3 CASSYTTLDSPYEQYF TGTGCCAGCAGTTATACGACACTCGACTCTCCGTACGAGCAGTACTTC
many TRBJ2-2 TRBD2 TRBV2 CASSTSGRDTGELFF TGTGCCAGCAGTACCAGCGGGAGGGACACCGGGGAGCTGTTTTTT
many TRBJ2-5 TRBD1 TRBV24-1 CATSDPDRFEETQYF TGTGCCACCAGTGATCCGGACAGGTTTGAAGAGACCCAGTACTTC
- TRBJ2-1 - TRBV7-2 CASSPSGVRVEQFF TGTGCCAGCAGCCCATCCGGGGTAAGGGTCGAGCAGTTCTTC
many TRBJ1-5 - TRBV24-1 CATSVQGVDQPQHF TGTGCCACCAGTGTACAGGGAGTCGATCAGCCCCAGCATTTT
many TRBJ1-1 - TRBV5-1 CASSPRGGAPNTEAFF TGCGCCAGCAGCCCACGAGGGGGGGCTCCGAACACTGAAGCTTTCTTT
many TRBJ1-5 TRBD1 TRBV7-8 CASSSVQGAVSNQPQHF TGTGCCAGCAGCTCCGTACAGGGGGCAGTTAGCAATCAGCCCCAGCATTTT
- TRBJ2-2 TRBD2 TRBV2 CASNGPDTSAGELFF TGTGCCAGCAACGGTCCAGATACTAGCGCCGGGGAGCTGTTTTTT
many TRBJ1-1 - TRBV6-5 CASSFDRWDTEAFF TGTGCCAGCAGTTTCGACAGGTGGGACACTGAAGCTTTCTTT
- TRBJ1-2 - TRBV24-1 CATSDPRGDGYGYTF TGTGCCACCAGTGATCCAAGGGGGGACGGCTATGGCTACACCTTC